This T cell receptor beta chain is from a study of blood T cell repertoires in COVID-19 (TCRdb year 2020). With regard to the full study: Samples from collaborators originated in the United States, Italy and Spain and spanned both the acute and convalescent phases of COVID-19. The prospective study material was composed of cDNA or gDNA derived from T cells, B-cell-depleted T cells, or PBMCs. Subjects who had been exposed to COVID-19, were actively infected with it, or had recovered from it provided the deeply sampled blood TCRbeta repertoires that made up the dataset. The repertoires were made available in a free public database intended to serve as a resource for research on the immune response to SARS-CoV-2. The samples were drawn from the first 160 participants of the ongoing ImmuneRACE study and from roughly 1,300 subjects provided by 6 global collaborators. The sample metadata nearly always contained a de-identified subject ID, COVID-19 status, age in years and sex. Where available, HLA class I and class II types were taken from metadata supplied by the sample provider and were not determined by assay-based typing.

TCRbeta CDR3 regions were amplified from genomic DNA using the immunoSEQ Assay, a bias-controlled multiplex PCR. The paper's data handling went like this. Within the assay, amplification of reference gene primers was used to estimate how many nucleated cells each sample contained. To quantify the absolute abundance of each unique TCRbeta CDR3 rearrangement, sequence reads were collapsed and filtered. For each sample, productive Simpson clonality was calculated as the square root of Simpson's diversity index across productive rearrangements. Sourced from immuneACCESS, this table was stored by TCRdb with only in-frame sequences that have V and J called. A share of the clones is absent; for the studies checked, an unresolved V gene accounts for under half, and the remainder has no known explanation. The V and J calls and the clone size are those of that table, but D and trimming were determined from the DNA. The sample yields tens of thousands of clones; 80% to 90% were counted once. The ten largest clones represent 9.2% of the sample.

CDR1 MNHEY and CDR2 SVGAGI are derived from the germline V gene. The CDR3 goes from the cysteine to the phenylalanine over 14 residues. CDR3 DNA only is kept here, 42 bases in frame from base 1. V drops 0 bases and J drops 7 bases, leaving 10 bases in between. The investigation overall reported the following: Clinical and demographic metadata were provided uncurated, with the amount varying by source and participant.

Collaborating institutions collected whole blood in K2EDTA tubes following their own protocols. For TCRbeta analysis, collaborators shipped samples as frozen whole blood, isolated PBMCs, or DNA extracted from either of those sample types. Notes on this clone: This receptor's antigen is unknown. Base qualities are not at hand, and no much larger clone is one base apart.

The TCR originated in a human donor in a cohort sampled during active COVID-19. Sequenced: peripheral blood. The sequence links TRBV6-5 to TRBJ1-5; the best D guess is TRBD1, with 5 bases matching. The CDR3 protein sequence reads: CASSYSGARQPQHF. The DNA reads as follows: TGTGCCAGCAGTTACTCAGGGGCGAGGCAGCCCCAGCATTTT.